This T cell receptor (beta chain) was identified in a study of Ad26.COV2.S vaccination and SARS-CoV-2 variants. Points from the study as a whole: Vaccinees and placebo recipients showed similar non-spike TCR breadth.

Profiling relied on immunoSEQ multiplex PCR, and the TCRdb table lists in-frame clones only, not all of them. The sample has about 320,000 clones, around 83% seen once. Germline assignment: CDR1 MNHEY and CDR2 SVGEGT. The ends were cut back, 2 bases at V and 0 bases at J, with 13 bases in the middle. The CDR3 has 16 amino acids. About this clone itself: Its target is not known.

Treatment here: around 19 received Ad26.COV2.S at low or high dose, single or two shots; 5 received placebo; per-sample allocation not given. Sampling was done on day 63 after the first vaccine or placebo injection. The source is a person between 18 and 65 years old who received the Ad26.COV2.S COVID-19 vaccine or a placebo. The V gene is TRBV6-2 or TRBV6-3, the J gene TRBJ1-1; unclear D gene. Specimen: peripheral blood, collected in a trial of Ad26.COV2.S vaccine versus placebo. This CDR3 is CASSYTDMTMNTEAFF. The DNA for the CDR3 is TGTGCCAGCAGTTACACCGACATGACCATGAACACTGAAGCTTTCTTT.